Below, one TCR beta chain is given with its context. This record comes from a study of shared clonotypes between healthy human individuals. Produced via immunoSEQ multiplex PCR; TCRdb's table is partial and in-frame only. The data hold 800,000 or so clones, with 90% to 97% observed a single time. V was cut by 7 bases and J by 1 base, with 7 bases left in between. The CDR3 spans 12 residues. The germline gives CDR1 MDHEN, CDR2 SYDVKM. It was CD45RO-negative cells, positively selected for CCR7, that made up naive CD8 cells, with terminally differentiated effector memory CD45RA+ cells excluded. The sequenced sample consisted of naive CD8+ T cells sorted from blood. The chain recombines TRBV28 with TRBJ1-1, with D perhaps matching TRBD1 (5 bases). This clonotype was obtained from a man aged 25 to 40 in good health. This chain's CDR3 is CASTDRNTEAFF. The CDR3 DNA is TGTGCCAGCACCGACAGGAACACTGAAGCTTTCTTT.